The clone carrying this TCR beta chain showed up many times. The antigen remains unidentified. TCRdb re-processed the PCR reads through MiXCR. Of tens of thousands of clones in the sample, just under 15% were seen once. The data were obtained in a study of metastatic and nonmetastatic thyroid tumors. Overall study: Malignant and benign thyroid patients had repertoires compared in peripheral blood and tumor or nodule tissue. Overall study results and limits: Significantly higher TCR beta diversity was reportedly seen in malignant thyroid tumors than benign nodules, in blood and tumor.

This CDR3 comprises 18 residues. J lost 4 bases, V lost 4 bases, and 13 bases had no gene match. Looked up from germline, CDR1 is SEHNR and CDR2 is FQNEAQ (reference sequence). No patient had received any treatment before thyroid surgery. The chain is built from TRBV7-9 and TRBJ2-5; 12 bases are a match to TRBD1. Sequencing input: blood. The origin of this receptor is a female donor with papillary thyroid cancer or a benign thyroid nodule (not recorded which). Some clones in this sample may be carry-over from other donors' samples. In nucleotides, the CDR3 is TGTGCCAGCAGCTCCCGACAGGGACAGGGGGCGCGGGGAGAGACCCAGTACTTC. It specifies CASSSRQGQGARGETQYF.